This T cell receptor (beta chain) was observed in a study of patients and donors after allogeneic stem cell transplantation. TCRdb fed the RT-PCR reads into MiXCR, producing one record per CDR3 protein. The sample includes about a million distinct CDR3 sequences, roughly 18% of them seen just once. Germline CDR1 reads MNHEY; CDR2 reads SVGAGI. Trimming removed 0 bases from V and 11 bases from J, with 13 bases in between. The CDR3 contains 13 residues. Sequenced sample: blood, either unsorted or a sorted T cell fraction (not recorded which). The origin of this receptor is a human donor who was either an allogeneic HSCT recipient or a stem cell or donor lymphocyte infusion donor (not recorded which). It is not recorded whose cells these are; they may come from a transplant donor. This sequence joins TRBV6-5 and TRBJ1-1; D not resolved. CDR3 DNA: TGTGCCAGCAGTTACTCCGGGGTAACGGAGGCTTTCTTT. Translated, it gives CASSYSGVTEAFF.